The sequence of this T cell receptor (beta chain) was determined in a study of blood T cell repertoires in COVID-19. Background on the study: COVID-19 samples, acute and convalescent, were from the United States, Italy and Spain. PBMCs, B-cell-depleted T cells, or T cells were the source of the cDNA or gDNA that made up the material.

Trimming removed 6 bases from V and 0 bases from J; junction bases left unmatched: 4. This CDR3 comprises 15 residues. In germline, CDR1 is SGHTA, CDR2 FQGNSA. This clone was seen only a few times. In the source study's methods: Nucleated cell counts were estimated from reference gene primer amplification. Only in-frame clones appear in the TCRdb table, and some are missing; sequencing was by immunoSEQ multiplex PCR. Clone size and V and J calls were adopted from that table, with D and trimming inferred from the DNA. The data show roughly 38,000 clones, about 83% seen once. The receptor's source is a man in his sixties with active COVID-19. The V and J genes are TRBV7-2 and TRBJ2-7, with TRBD2 matching 11 bases. Sequencing used peripheral blood. DNA for the CDR3: TGTGCCAGCAGTCTACTAGCGGGGGTCTCCTACGAGCAGTACTTC. Translation: CASSLLAGVSYEQYF.